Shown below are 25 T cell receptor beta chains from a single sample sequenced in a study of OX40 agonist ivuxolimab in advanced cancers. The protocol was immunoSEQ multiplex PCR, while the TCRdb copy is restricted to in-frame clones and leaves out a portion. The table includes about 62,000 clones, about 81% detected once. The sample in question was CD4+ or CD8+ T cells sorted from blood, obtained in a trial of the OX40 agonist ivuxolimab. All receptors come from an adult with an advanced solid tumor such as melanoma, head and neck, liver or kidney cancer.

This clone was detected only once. The CDR3 region has the DNA TGTGCCAGCAGCAAGACTAGGACAAGCACAGATACGCAGTATTTT. It codes for CASSKTRTSTDTQYF. V gene TRBV11-2 combines with J gene TRBJ2-3; D perhaps matches TRBD2 (6 bases). The CDR3 runs to 15 residues. From germline, CDR1 is SGHAT and CDR2 FQNNGV. Trimming pared 5 bases from V and 0 bases from J, leaving 12 bases between.

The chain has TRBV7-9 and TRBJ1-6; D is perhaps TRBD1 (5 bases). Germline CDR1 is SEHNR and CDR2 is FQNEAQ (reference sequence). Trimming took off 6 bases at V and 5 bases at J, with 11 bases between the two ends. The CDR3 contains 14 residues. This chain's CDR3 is CASRRDGNNSPLHF. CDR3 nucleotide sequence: TGTGCCAGCAGAAGGGACGGTAATAATTCACCCCTCCACTTT.

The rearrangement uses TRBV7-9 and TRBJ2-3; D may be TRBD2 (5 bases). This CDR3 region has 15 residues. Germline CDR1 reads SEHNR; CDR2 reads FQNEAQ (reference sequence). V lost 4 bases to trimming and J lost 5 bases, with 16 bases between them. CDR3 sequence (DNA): TGTGCCAGCAGCTCGCTAGCACCGGTTGGAGATACGCAGTATTTT. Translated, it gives CASSSLAPVGDTQYF.

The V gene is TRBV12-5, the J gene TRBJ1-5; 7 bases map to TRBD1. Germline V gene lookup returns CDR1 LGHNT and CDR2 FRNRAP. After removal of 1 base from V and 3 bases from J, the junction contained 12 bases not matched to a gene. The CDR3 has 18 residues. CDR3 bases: TGTGCTAGTGGTTTGGGGGACTTTGCACAGGGGCACAATCAGCCCCAGCATTTT. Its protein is CASGLGDFAQGHNQPQHF.

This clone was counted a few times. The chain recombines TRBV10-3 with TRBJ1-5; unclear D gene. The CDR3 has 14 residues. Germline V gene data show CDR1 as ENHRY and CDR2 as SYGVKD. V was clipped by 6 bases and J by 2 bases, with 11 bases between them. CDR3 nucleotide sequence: TGTGCCATCAGGAGCGACAAGGGCAATCAGCCCCAGCATTTT. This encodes CAIRSDKGNQPQHF.

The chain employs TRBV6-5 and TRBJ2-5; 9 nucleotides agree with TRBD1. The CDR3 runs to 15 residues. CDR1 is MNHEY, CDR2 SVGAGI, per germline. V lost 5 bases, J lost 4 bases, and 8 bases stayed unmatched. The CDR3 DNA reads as TGTGCCAGCAGTACGGGACAGGGAGTTGGAGAGACCCAGTACTTC. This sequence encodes CASSTGQGVGETQYF.

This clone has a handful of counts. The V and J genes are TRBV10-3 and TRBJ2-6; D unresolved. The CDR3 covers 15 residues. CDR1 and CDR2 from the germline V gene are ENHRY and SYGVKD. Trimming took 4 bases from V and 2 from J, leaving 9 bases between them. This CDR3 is CAISGPGTGANVLTF. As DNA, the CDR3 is TGTGCCATCAGTGGACCCGGCACTGGGGCCAACGTCCTGACTTTC.

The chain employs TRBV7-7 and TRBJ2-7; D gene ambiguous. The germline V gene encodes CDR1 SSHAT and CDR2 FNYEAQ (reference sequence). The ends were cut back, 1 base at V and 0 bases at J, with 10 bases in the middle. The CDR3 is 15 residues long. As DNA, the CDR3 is TGTGCCAGCAGCTTAGAGGACGGAACCTCCTACGAGCAGTACTTC. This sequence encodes CASSLEDGTSYEQYF.

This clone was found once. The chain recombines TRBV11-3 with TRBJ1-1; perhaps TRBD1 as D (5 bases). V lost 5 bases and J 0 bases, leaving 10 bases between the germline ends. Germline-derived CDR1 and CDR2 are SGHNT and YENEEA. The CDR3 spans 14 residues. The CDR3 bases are TGTGCCAGCAGCCCGGGACGGATGAACACTGAAGCTTTCTTT. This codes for CASSPGRMNTEAFF.

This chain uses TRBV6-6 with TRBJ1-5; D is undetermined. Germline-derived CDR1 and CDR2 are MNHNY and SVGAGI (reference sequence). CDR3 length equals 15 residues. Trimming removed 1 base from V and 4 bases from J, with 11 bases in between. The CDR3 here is CASSYFPDGNQPQHF. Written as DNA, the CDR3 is TGTGCCAGCAGTTACTTCCCGGACGGGAATCAGCCCCAGCATTTT.

CDR3 in amino acids: CASSPEGTGELFF. In nucleotides, the CDR3 is TGCGCCAGCAGCCCAGAGGGCACCGGGGAGCTGTTTTTT. This sequence joins TRBV5-1 and TRBJ2-2; tentatively, D is TRBD2 (5 bases). Germline values: CDR1 SGHRS, CDR2 YFSETQ. This CDR3 contains 13 residues. Trimming pared 4 bases from V and 4 bases from J, leaving 8 bases between. Drawing the rest from reference TRBV5-1 and TRBJ2-2, the complete variable domain is KAGVTQTPRYLIKTRGQQVTLSCSPISGHRSVSWYQQTPGQGLQFLFEYFSETQRNKGNFPGRFSGRQFSNSRSEMNVSTLELGDSALYLCASSPEGTGELFFGEGSRLTVL.

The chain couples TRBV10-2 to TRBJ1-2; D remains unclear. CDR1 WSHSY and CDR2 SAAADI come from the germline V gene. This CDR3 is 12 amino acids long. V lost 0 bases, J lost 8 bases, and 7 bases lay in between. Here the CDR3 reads CASSESRFGYTF. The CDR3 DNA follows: TGCGCCAGCAGTGAGTCGAGGTTCGGCTACACCTTC.

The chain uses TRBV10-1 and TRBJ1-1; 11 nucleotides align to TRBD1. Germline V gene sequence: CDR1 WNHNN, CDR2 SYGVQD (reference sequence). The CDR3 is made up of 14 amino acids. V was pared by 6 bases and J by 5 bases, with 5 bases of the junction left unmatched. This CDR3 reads CASSGTGGQTEAFF. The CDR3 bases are TGCGCCAGCAGCGGGACAGGGGGACAAACTGAAGCTTTCTTT.

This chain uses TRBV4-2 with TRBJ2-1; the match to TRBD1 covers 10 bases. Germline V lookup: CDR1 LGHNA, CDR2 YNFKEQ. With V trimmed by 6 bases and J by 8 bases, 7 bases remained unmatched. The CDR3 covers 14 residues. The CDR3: CASRTGGHKDEQFF. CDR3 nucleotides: TGTGCCAGCAGGACAGGGGGCCATAAGGATGAGCAGTTCTTC.

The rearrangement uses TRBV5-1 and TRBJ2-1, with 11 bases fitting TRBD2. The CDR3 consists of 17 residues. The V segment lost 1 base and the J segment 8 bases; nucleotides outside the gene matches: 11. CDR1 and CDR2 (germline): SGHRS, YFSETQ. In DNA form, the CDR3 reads TGCGCCAGCAGCTTGTGGTCTAGCGGGGGGCCCTGGGATGAGCAGTTCTTC. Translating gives CASSLWSSGGPWDEQFF.

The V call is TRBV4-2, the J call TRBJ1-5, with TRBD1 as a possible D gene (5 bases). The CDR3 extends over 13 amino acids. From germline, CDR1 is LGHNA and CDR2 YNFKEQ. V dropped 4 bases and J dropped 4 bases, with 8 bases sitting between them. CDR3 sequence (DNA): TGTGCCAGCAGCCTCGCAGGGAATCAGCCCCAGCATTTT. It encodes CASSLAGNQPQHF.

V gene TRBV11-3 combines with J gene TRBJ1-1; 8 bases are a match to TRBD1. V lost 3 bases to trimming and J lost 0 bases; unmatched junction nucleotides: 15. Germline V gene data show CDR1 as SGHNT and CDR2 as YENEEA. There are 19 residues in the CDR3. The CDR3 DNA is TGTGCCAGCAGCTTGCCAAAACGGACAGGGAGTAGGATGAACACTGAAGCTTTCTTT. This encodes CASSLPKRTGSRMNTEAFF.

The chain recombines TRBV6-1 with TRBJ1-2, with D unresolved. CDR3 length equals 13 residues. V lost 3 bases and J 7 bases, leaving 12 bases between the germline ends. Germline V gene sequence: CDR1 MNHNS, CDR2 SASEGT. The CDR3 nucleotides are TGTGCCAGCAGTGACCTCATAGTTGGTGGCTACACCTTC. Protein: CASSDLIVGGYTF.

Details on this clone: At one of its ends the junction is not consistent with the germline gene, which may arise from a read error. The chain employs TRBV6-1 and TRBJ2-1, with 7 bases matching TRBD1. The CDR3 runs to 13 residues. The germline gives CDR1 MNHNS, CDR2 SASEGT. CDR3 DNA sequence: TGTGCCAGCAGTGAGTCACTAAACAGGGGCCTGGTCTTC. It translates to CASSESLNRGLVF.

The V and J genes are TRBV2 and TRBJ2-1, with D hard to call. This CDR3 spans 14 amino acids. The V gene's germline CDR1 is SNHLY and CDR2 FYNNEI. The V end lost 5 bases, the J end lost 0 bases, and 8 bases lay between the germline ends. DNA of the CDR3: TGTGCCAGCAGTCTAGGAAGCTCCTACAATGAGCAGTTCTTC. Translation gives CASSLGSSYNEQFF.

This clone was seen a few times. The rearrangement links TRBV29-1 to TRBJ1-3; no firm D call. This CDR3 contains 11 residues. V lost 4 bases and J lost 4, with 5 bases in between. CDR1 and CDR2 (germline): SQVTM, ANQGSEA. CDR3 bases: TGCAGCGTTGCTGTCGGAAACACCATATATTTT. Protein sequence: CSVAVGNTIYF.

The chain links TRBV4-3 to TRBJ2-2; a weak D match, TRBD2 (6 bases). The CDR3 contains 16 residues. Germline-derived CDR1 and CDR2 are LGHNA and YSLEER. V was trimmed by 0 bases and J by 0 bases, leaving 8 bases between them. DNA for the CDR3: TGCGCCAGCAGCCAAGATGCGGGAACGAACACCGGGGAGCTGTTTTTT. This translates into CASSQDAGTNTGELFF.

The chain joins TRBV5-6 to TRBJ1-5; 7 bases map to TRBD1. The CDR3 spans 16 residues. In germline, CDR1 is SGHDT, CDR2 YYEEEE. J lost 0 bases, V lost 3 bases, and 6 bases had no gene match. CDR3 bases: TGTGCCAGCAGCTCGGGGGCAGGGGGTAGCAATCAGCCCCAGCATTTT. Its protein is CASSSGAGGSNQPQHF.

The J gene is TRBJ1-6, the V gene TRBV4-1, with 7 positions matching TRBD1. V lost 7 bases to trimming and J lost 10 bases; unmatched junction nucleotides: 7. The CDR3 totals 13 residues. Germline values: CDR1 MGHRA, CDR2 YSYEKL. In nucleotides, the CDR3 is TGCGCCAGCAACAGGGGAAGGGACTCACCCCTCCACTTT. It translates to CASNRGRDSPLHF.

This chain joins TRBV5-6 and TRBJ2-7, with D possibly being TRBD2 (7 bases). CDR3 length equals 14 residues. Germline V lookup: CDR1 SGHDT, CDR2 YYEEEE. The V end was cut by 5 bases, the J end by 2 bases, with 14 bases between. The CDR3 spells CASSSLGGAYEQYF. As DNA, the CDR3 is TGTGCCAGCAGTTCATTAGGGGGGGCCTACGAGCAGTACTTC.